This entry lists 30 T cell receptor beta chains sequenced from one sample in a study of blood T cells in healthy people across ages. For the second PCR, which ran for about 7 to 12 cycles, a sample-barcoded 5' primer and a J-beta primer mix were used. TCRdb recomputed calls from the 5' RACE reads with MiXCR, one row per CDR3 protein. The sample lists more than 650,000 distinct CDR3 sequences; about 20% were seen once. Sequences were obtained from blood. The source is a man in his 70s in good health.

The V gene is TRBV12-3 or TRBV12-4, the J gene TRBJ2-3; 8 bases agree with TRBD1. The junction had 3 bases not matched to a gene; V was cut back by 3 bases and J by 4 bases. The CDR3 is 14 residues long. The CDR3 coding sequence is TGTGCCAGCAGTTTCGGACAGGGATCAGATACGCAGTATTTT. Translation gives CASSFGQGSDTQYF.

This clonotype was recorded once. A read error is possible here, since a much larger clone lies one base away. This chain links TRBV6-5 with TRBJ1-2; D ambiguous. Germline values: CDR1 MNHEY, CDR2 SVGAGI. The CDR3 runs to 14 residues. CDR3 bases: TGTGCCAGCAGTTACTCGAGGACGTCCTATGGCCACACCTTC. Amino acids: CASSYSRTSYGHTF.

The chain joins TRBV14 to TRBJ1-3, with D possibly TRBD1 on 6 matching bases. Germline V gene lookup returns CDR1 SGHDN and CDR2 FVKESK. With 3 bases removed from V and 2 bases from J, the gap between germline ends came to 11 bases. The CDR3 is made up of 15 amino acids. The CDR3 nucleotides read TGTGCCAGCAGCCAGCTCAGACAGGCTGGAAACACCATATATTTT. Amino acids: CASSQLRQAGNTIYF.

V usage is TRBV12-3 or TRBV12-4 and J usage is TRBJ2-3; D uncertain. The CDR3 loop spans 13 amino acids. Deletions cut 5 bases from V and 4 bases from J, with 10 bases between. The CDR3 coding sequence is TGTGCCAGCAGTCCCCTTCTTCCAGATACGCAGTATTTT. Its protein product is CASSPLLPDTQYF.

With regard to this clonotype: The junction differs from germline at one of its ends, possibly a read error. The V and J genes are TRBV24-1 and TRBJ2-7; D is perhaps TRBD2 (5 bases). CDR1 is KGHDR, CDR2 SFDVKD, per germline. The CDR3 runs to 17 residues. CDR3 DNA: TGTGCCGCCAGTGATACACGAGGTGCTAGCTCCTACAATGAGCAGTACTTC. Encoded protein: CAASDTRGASSYNEQYF.

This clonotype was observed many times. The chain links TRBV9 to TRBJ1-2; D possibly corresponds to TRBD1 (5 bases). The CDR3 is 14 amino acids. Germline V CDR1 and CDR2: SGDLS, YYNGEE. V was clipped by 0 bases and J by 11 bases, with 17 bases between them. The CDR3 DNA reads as TGTGCCAGCAGCGTAGAAGGGACGGCTAAAGAGTACACCTTC. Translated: CASSVEGTAKEYTF.

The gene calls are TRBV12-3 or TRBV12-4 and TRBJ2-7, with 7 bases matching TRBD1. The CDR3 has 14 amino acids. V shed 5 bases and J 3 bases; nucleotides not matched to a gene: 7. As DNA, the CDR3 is TGTGCCAGCAGTCGCCGCGGACAGGTCTACGAGCAGTACTTC. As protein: CASSRRGQVYEQYF.

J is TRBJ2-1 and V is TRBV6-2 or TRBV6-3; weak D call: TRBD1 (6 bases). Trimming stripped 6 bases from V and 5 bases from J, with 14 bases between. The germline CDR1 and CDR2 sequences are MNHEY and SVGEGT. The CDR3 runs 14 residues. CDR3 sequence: CASSSRRDNNEQFF. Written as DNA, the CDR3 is TGTGCCAGCAGCTCCCGCAGGGACAACAATGAGCAGTTCTTC.

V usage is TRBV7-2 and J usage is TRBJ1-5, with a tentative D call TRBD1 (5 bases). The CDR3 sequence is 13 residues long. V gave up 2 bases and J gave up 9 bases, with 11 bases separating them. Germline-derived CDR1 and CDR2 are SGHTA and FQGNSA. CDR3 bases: TGTGCCAGCAGCTTAAGAACAACAGGGCCCCAGCATTTT. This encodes CASSLRTTGPQHF. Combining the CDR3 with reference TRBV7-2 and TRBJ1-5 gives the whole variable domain GAGVSQSPSNKVTEKGKDVELRCDPISGHTALYWYRQSLGQGLEFLIYFQGNSAPDKSGLPSDRFSAERTGGSVSTLTIQRTQQEDSAVYLCASSLRTTGPQHFGDGTRLSIL.

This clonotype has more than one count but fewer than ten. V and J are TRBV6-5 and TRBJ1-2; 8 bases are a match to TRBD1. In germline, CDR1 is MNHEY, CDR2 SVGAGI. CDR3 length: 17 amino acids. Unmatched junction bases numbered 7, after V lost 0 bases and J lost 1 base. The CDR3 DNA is TGTGCCAGCAGTTACTCGGCCAGGGGGCTGGGTAACTATGGCTACACCTTC. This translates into CASSYSARGLGNYGYTF.

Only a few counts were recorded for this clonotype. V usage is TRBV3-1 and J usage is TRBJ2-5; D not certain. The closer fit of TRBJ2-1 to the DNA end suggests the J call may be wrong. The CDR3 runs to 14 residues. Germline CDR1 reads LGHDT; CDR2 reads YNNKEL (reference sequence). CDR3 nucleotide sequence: TGTGCCAGCAGCCAAGATGACGCGAACGCTGAGCAGTTCTTC. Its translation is CASSQDDANAEQFF.

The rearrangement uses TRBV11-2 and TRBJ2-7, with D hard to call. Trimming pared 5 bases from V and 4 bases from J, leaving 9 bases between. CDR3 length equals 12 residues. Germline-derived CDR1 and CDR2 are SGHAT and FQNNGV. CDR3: CASSPARYEQYF. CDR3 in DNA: TGTGCCAGCAGCCCGGCCCGATACGAGCAGTACTTC.

This CDR3 is CASSQDGTRGSPLHF. The CDR3 DNA is TGCGCCAGCAGCCAAGATGGGACCAGGGGTTCACCCCTCCACTTT. The chain couples TRBV4-1 to TRBJ1-6; maybe TRBD1 (6 bases). The CDR3 has 15 residues. Trimming stripped 0 bases from V and 9 bases from J, with 12 bases between. Looked up from germline, CDR1 is MGHRA and CDR2 is YSYEKL.

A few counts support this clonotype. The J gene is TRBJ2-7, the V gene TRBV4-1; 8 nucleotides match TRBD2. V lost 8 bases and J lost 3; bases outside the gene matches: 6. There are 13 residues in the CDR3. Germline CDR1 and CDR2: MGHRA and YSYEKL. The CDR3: CASGRGVDYEQYF. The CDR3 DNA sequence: TGCGCCAGCGGGCGGGGGGTAGACTACGAGCAGTACTTC.

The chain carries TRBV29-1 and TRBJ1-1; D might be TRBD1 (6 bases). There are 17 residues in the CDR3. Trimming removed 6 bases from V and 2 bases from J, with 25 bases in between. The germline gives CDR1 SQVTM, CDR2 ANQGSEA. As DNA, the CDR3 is TGCAGCGTCGAGCGTTGGGGGGCGGGGGGCCAAAACACTGAAGCTTTCTTT. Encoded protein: CSVERWGAGGQNTEAFF.

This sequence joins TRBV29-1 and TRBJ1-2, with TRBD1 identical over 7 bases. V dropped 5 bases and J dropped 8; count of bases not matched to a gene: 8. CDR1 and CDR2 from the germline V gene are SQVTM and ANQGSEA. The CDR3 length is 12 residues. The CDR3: CSVLTGEEGYTF. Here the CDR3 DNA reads TGCAGCGTTTTAACAGGGGAGGAGGGCTACACCTTC.

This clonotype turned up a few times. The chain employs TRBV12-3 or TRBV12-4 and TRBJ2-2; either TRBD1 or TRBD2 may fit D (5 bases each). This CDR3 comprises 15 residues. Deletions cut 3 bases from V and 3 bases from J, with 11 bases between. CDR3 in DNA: TGTGCCAGCAGTTTCCAGGGAGTGGACACCGGGGAGCTGTTTTTT. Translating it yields CASSFQGVDTGELFF.

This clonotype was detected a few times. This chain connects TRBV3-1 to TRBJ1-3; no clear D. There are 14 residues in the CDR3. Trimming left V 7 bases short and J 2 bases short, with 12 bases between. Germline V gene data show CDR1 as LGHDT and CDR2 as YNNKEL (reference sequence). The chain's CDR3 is CASTLGVTGNTIYF. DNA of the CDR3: TGTGCCAGCACCCTCGGAGTAACTGGAAACACCATATATTTT.

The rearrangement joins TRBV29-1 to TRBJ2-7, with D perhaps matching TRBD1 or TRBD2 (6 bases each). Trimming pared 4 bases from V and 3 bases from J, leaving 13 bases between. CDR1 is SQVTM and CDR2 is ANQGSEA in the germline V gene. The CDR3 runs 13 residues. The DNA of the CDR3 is TGCAGCGTTGGAGGGGGGTTAGGCTACGAGCAGTACTTC. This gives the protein CSVGGGLGYEQYF.

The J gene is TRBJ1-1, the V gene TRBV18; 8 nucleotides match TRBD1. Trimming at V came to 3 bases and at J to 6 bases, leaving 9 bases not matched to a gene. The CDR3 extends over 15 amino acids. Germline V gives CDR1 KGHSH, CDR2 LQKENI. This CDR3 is CASSPLGQGGSEAFF. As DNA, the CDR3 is TGTGCCAGCTCACCCCTTGGACAGGGTGGCTCTGAAGCTTTCTTT. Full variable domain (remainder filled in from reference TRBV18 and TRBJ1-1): NAGVMQNPRHLVRRRGQEARLRCSPMKGHSHVYWYRQLPEEGLKFMVYLQKENIIDESGMPKERFSAEFPKEGPSILRIQQVVRGDSAAYFCASSPLGQGGSEAFFGQGTRLTVV.

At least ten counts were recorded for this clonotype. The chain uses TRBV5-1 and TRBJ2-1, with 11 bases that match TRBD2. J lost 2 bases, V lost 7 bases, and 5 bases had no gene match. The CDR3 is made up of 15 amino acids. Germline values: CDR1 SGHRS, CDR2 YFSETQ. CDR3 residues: CASRDSGGAYNEQFF. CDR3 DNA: TGCGCCAGCCGGGATAGCGGGGGGGCCTACAATGAGCAGTTCTTC.

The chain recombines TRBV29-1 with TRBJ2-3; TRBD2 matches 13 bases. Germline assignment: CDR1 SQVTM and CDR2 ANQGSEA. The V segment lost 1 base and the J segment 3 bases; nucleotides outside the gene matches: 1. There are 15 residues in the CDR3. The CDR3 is CSVEATSGGTDTQYF. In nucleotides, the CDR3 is TGCAGCGTTGAAGCGACTAGCGGGGGGACAGATACGCAGTATTTT.

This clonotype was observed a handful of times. The CDR3 spells CASSLDGGRVDSYTF. In nucleotides, the CDR3 is TGTGCCAGCAGCTTAGACGGGGGGCGCGTTGACAGCTACACCTTC. The chain couples TRBV7-9 to TRBJ1-2; tentative D call: TRBD1 (6 bases). Trimming shortened V by 1 base and J by 9 bases, and 18 bases separated the two germline ends. Germline V gene lookup returns CDR1 SEHNR and CDR2 FQNEAQ (reference sequence). The CDR3 spans 15 residues.

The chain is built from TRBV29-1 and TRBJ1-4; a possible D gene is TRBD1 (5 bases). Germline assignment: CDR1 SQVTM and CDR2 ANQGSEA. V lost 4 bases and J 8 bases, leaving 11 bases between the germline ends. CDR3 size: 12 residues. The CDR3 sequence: CSVGSGREKLFF. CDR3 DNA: TGCAGCGTTGGTTCAGGGAGGGAAAAACTGTTTTTT.

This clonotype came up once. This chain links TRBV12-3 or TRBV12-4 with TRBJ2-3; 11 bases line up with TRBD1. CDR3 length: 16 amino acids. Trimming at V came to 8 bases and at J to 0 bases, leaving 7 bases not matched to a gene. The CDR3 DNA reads TGTGCCAGCGGGGACAGGGGGGGAACTAGCACAGATACGCAGTATTTT. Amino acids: CASGDRGGTSTDTQYF.

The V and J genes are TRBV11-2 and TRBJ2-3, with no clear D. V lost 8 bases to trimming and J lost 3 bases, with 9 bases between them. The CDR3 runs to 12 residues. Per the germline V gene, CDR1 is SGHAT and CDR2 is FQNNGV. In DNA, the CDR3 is TGTGCCAGCGGCGCCATTACAGATACGCAGTATTTT. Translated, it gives CASGAITDTQYF.

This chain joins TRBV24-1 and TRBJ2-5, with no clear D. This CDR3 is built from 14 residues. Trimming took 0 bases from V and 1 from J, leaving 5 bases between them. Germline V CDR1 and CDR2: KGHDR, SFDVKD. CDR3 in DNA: TGTGCCACCAGTGATTTGGCAGGCCAAGAGACCCAGTACTTC. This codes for CATSDLAGQETQYF.

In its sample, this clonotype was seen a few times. CDR3 in amino acids: CASGRDSSYNSPLHF. The CDR3 DNA is TGTGCCAGCGGAAGGGACAGCTCCTATAATTCACCCCTCCACTTT. The chain is built from TRBV7-2 and TRBJ1-6, with 7 bases aligning to TRBD1. After removal of 8 bases from V and 0 bases from J, the junction contained 4 bases not matched to a gene. Germline lookup yields CDR1 SGHTA and CDR2 FQGNSA. This CDR3 comprises 15 residues.

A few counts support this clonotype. This CDR3 reads CASLGPFNYGYTF. The CDR3 DNA sequence: TGTGCCAGCTTAGGCCCCTTTAACTATGGCTACACCTTC. V is TRBV25-1 and J is TRBJ1-2, with D unclear. V was shortened by 8 bases and J by 1 base, with 11 bases between the two germline ends. The length of the CDR3 is 13 residues. CDR1 and CDR2 (germline): MGHDK, SYGVNS.

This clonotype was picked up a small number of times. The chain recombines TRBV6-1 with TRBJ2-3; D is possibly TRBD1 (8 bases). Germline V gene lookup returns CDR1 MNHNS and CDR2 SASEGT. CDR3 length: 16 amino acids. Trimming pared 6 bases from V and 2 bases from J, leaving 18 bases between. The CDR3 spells CASSPRTGRVTDTQYF. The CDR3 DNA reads TGTGCCAGCAGCCCACGGACAGGGAGGGTCACAGATACGCAGTATTTT.